This is a list of T cell receptor beta chains from one sample in a study of blood T cells in healthy people across ages. TCRdb reprocessed the 5' RACE reads with MiXCR, giving one entry per CDR3 protein. The sample contains over 600,000 distinct CDR3 sequences, roughly 20% of which appear only once. Sequenced input: blood. The receptors derive from a man in his 70s in good health. The conserved cysteine and the conserved F or W are not part of the CDR3 here. The D gene is left open where the match is weak. Clone size, where shown, is once, few, many, or a class for clones that have expanded.

>NA|TRBV4-2|TRBJ2-4|NA
ASSQELPKNIQY
>TRBD2|TRBV7-2|TRBJ2-2|few
ASSLGTWGTSTGELF
>TRBD1|TRBV29-1|TRBJ2-2|NA
STRTGANTGELF
>TRBD1|TRBV6-1|TRBJ2-1|NA
ASTQQGSSYNEQF
>NA|TRBV2|TRBJ2-4|few
ASSGGPTWNIQY
>NA|TRBV6-6|TRBJ2-7|NA
ASSYPGTSAYEQY
>NA|TRBV7-2|TRBJ2-5|few
ASSSPNPQGGETQY
>TRBD1|TRBV29-1|TRBJ2-5|medium-sized
SVDRGTGTRETQY
>TRBD2|TRBV20-1|TRBJ2-5|few
KATSGWYQETQY
>NA|TRBV28|TRBJ2-5|many
ASSSLSETQY
>TRBD1|TRBV20-1|NA|NA
SADPGQGWDEQY
>TRBD1|TRBV25-1|TRBJ1-2|NA
ASSGLQGATDYGYT
>NA|TRBV3-1|TRBJ2-2|NA
ASSQEVGGSLLTGELF
>NA|TRBV5-6|TRBJ1-2|NA
ASSGFDAGSYGYT
>TRBD2|TRBV4-1|TRBJ2-1|few
ASAGLAGYNEQF
>TRBD2|TRBV12-3/TRBV12-4|NA|NA
ASSSSKSGKTPYEQY
>NA|TRBV24-1|TRBJ2-1|few
ATSDPPSTEQF
>TRBD1|TRBV19|TRBJ2-2|NA
ASTLDRATGELF
>TRBD1|TRBV24-1|TRBJ2-1|many
ATSDLRTGGSNEQF
>NA|TRBV7-3|NA|NA
ASSLTSGVEQF
>TRBD1|TRBV7-9|TRBJ1-1|NA
ASSFRTGGYDTEAF
>TRBD2|TRBV11-2|TRBJ2-7|NA
ASSSNYPSGSGWSYEQY
>TRBD1|TRBV18|TRBJ2-1|few
ASSQTGGTYNEQF
>TRBD1|TRBV28|TRBJ1-4|few
ASGLTGPNEKLF
>NA|TRBV2|TRBJ1-4|few
ASSEALAGLLF
>TRBD1|TRBV7-9|TRBJ2-7|few
ASSSTGGTGSYEQY
>NA|TRBV7-8|NA|NA
ASSLSRVFYEQY
>NA|TRBV7-2|TRBJ2-3|NA
ASSLVLGISTDTQY
>TRBD1|TRBV7-2|TRBJ1-1|NA
ASSNRGQGNTEAF
>NA|TRBV15|TRBJ2-2|NA
ATSRAGTGELF
>NA|TRBV5-1|TRBJ2-2|NA
ASSLRRGGELF
>NA|TRBV7-4|NA|few
ASSLVMGEVAYEQY
>TRBD2|TRBV6-1|TRBJ2-3|NA
ASSRLRDYDGDTQY
>NA|TRBV15|TRBJ2-3|NA
ATSREGSSSTDTQY
>TRBD2|TRBV11-2|TRBJ2-2|NA
ASSNPGTSGSAGELF
>TRBD1|TRBV7-9|TRBJ2-2|many
ASSSGLTGTGELF
>NA|TRBV4-2|TRBJ2-3|NA
ASIPRVDGVTDTQY
>NA|TRBV20-1|TRBJ2-1|NA
SARRSGSYNEQF
>NA|TRBV6-6|TRBJ1-1|few
ASSEQGLAF
>NA|TRBV7-2|TRBJ2-1|NA
ASSFFRDNEQF
>NA|TRBV2|TRBJ2-5|NA
ASRPVGRTQETQY
>NA|TRBV12-3/TRBV12-4|TRBJ2-3|NA
ASSLQGGTADTEY
>TRBD1|TRBV7-9|TRBJ2-7|NA
ASSPGGTANYEQY
>TRBD1|TRBV29-1|TRBJ1-1|NA
SGEGGRGGTEAF
>NA|TRBV28|TRBJ2-7|NA
ASSAPGPRLYEQY
>NA|TRBV6-5|TRBJ2-7|NA
ASRRVSGRTYEQY
>NA|TRBV10-3|TRBJ1-6|many
AISESGTASSYNSPLH
>TRBD1|TRBV28|TRBJ1-2|NA
ASSRPDRVYGYT
>NA|TRBV27|TRBJ2-7|NA
ASSHPSSYKQY
>NA|TRBV28|TRBJ1-1|NA
ASSLWGAKRTEAF
>NA|TRBV5-6|TRBJ1-1|few
ASSLLRTQGAF
>NA|TRBV7-2|TRBJ2-7|few
ASSPSIALYEQY
>NA|TRBV7-6|TRBJ2-2|many
ASSPEVTVNTGELF